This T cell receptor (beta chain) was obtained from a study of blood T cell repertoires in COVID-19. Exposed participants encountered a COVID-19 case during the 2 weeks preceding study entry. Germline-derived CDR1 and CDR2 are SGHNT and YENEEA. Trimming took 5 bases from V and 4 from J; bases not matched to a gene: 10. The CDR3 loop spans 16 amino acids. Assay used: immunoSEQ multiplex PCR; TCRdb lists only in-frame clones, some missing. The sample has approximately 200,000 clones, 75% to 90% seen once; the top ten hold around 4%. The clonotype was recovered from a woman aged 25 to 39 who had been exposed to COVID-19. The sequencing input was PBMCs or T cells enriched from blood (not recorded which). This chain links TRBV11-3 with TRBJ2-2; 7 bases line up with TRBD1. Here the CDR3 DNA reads TGTGCCAGCAGCCTGAGACAGGGTCGAGTCACCGGGGAGCTGTTTTTT. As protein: CASSLRQGRVTGELFF.